The 18 T cell receptor beta chains listed next were all sequenced from one sample in a study of regulatory T cells in long-lasting Graves disease. Time point of the sample: newly diagnosed GD, antithyroid drugs for less than 3 months. The authors made the TCR library using RNA they extracted from PBMCs. TCR beta libraries were built with iRepertoire HTBI primers and Arm-PCR of CDR3 regions. One entry per CDR3 protein, called by TCRdb with MiXCR from the multiplex PCR reads. The sample holds 500,000 or so distinct CDR3 sequences, 14% seen once. These data were also filed under a second study, of T cells in Graves' hyperthyroidism and ophthalmopathy.

This specimen was peripheral blood mononuclear cells (PBMCs), taken at new diagnosis, from a patient treated with antithyroid drugs. The receptors here all came from a woman aged 45-60 years with Graves disease.

CDR3 bases: TGTGCCAGCAGTTCACGGGGTTGGGGGCAGGGGGGGAATGAGCAGTTCTTC. This encodes CASSSRGWGQGGNEQFF. The rearrangement links TRBV28 to TRBJ2-1; either TRBD1 or TRBD2 may fit D (7 bases each). The germline V gene encodes CDR1 MDHEN and CDR2 SYDVKM. The ends were cut back, 4 bases at V and 7 bases at J, with 23 bases in the middle. The CDR3 contains 17 residues.

This clonotype was observed at least ten times. The chain uses TRBV6-2 or TRBV6-3 and TRBJ2-3, with 7 bases identical to TRBD2. J was trimmed by 5 bases and V by 8 bases; bases with no gene match: 4. Germline values: CDR1 MNHEY, CDR2 SVGEGT. The CDR3 totals 12 residues. CDR3 amino acids: CASSSGKDTQYF. In DNA, the CDR3 is TGTGCCAGCTCCAGCGGGAAAGATACGCAGTATTTT.

Ten or more counts support this clonotype. The chain recombines TRBV6-1 with TRBJ2-1, with TRBD1 identical over 12 bases. Germline lookup yields CDR1 MNHNS and CDR2 SASEGT. The CDR3 covers 19 residues. J lost 4 bases, V lost 6 bases, and 16 bases had no gene match. Here the CDR3 reads CASRGQGASSGRSYNEQFF. The CDR3 bases are TGTGCCAGCAGGGGACAGGGGGCGAGTAGCGGGAGATCGTACAATGAGCAGTTCTTC.

In its sample, this clonotype was seen many times. CDR3 protein: CASRTTSADTQYF. Here the CDR3 DNA reads TGTGCCAGCAGAACCACTAGCGCAGATACGCAGTATTTT. V usage is TRBV28 and J usage is TRBJ2-3; 7 bases match TRBD2. Per germline, CDR1 MDHEN and CDR2 SYDVKM. The CDR3 is 13 residues long. Trimming cost V 6 bases and J 4 bases; bases outside gene matches: 4.

This clonotype has a handful of counts. The chain carries TRBV20-1 and TRBJ2-1; 7 bases map to TRBD2. J gave up 3 bases and V 8 bases, and 10 bases lay outside the gene matches. Looked up from germline, CDR1 is DFQATT and CDR2 is SNEGSKA (reference sequence). The CDR3 is 14 residues long. CDR3 sequence (DNA): TGCAGTACCAGCGAGACTAGCAGCTACAATGAGCAGTTCTTC. Amino acid sequence: CSTSETSSYNEQFF.

This clonotype was seen a few times. A much larger clone sits a single nucleotide away, making a read error possible. This rearrangement joins TRBV2 to TRBJ2-3; 8 positions agree with TRBD2. Germline V gives CDR1 SNHLY, CDR2 FYNNEI. The CDR3 length is 14 residues. For the CDR3, the DNA is TGTGCCGGAACTAGCGGACCTAGCACAGATGCGCAGTATTTT. It is translated as CAGTSGPSTDAQYF.

This clonotype was observed a few times. The chain uses TRBV19 and TRBJ2-3, with 9 bases lining up with TRBD1. Germline CDR1 is LNHDA and CDR2 is SQIVND (reference sequence). The CDR3 totals 16 residues. Trimming took 1 base from V and 3 from J; bases not matched to a gene: 5. This CDR3 is CASSIAGQGSTDTQYF. DNA of the CDR3: TGTGCCAGTAGTATAGCCGGACAGGGGAGTACAGATACGCAGTATTTT. Full variable domain (rest looked up from reference TRBV19 and TRBJ2-3): DGGITQSPKYLFRKEGQNVTLSCEQNLNHDAMYWYRQDPGQGLRLIYYSQIVNDFQKGDIAEGYSVSREKKESFPLTVTSAQKNPTAFYLCASSIAGQGSTDTQYFGPGTRLTVL.

V is TRBV30 and J is TRBJ2-5, with D unclear. With 2 bases removed from V and 2 bases from J, the gap between germline ends came to 21 bases. The CDR3 is 17 residues long. From germline, CDR1 is GTSNPN and CDR2 SVGIG (reference sequence). This chain's CDR3 is CAWSTSRVPLVQETQYF. The CDR3 nucleotides read TGTGCCTGGAGTACCAGCCGAGTCCCTCTCGTACAAGAGACCCAGTACTTC.

This clonotype was counted ten times or more. The chain carries TRBV12-3 or TRBV12-4 and TRBJ1-2; no reliable D call. This CDR3 spans 13 amino acids. The ends were cut back, 3 bases at V and 3 bases at J, with 8 bases in the middle. The CDR3 region is CASSFGDHYGYTF. The DNA of the CDR3 is TGTGCCAGCAGTTTTGGGGATCACTATGGCTACACCTTC.

This clonotype was detected a few times. The chain has TRBV9 and TRBJ1-2, with D tentatively TRBD1 (5 bases). With 0 bases removed from V and 5 bases from J, the gap between germline ends came to 5 bases. Germline V CDR1 and CDR2: SGDLS, YYNGEE. This CDR3 has 12 residues. The CDR3 sequence is CASSVAGYGYTF. DNA for the CDR3: TGTGCCAGCAGCGTAGCAGGGTATGGCTACACCTTC.

This clonotype was seen at least ten times. V gene TRBV3-1 combines with J gene TRBJ2-5, with D possibly called TRBD1 or TRBD2 (5 bases each). Between the trimmed V and J ends, which lost 4 bases and 7 bases, there was a span of 19 bases. Germline assignment: CDR1 LGHDT and CDR2 YNNKEL (reference sequence). This CDR3 contains 15 residues. CDR3 region: CASSPFGTADGTQYF. The CDR3 DNA reads as TGTGCCAGCAGCCCCTTCGGGACGGCTGATGGGACCCAGTACTTC.

This clonotype was observed at least ten times. V is TRBV12-3 or TRBV12-4 and J is TRBJ1-5; D is unresolved. V dropped 0 bases and J dropped 1 base, with 4 bases sitting between them. This CDR3 comprises 14 residues. The DNA for the CDR3 is TGTGCCAGCAGTTTAGCGCCGAGCAATCAGCCCCAGCATTTT. Its translation: CASSLAPSNQPQHF.

This clonotype was seen only a few times. The chain is built from TRBV9 and TRBJ1-2; the D is unclear. V shed 0 bases and J shed 1 base, with 4 bases lying between them. CDR1 and CDR2 from the germline V gene are SGDLS and YYNGEE. The CDR3 spans 13 residues. The CDR3: CASSVVDNYGYTF. The CDR3 nucleotides read TGTGCCAGCAGCGTAGTTGATAACTATGGCTACACCTTC. The full variable domain, rest sourced from reference TRBV9 and TRBJ1-2, is DSGVTQTPKHLITATGQRVTLRCSPRSGDLSVYWYQQSLDQGLQFLIQYYNGEERAKGNILERFSAQQFPDLHSELNLSSLELGDSALYFCASSVVDNYGYTFGSGTRLTVV.

This clonotype showed up many times. The V and J genes are TRBV7-9 and TRBJ2-5, with D possibly called TRBD1 or TRBD2 (6 bases each). The V end was cut by 8 bases, the J end by 4 bases, with 14 bases between. CDR1 is SEHNR and CDR2 is FQNEAQ in the germline V gene (reference sequence). The CDR3 loop spans 13 amino acids. CDR3 nucleotides: TGTGCCAGCCGCAAGGGGGGAGGAGAGACCCAGTACTTC. Its protein is CASRKGGGETQYF.

The J gene is TRBJ2-4, the V gene TRBV6-1; perhaps TRBD2 as D (5 bases). The V gene lost 6 bases and the J gene lost 2 bases, with 23 bases spanning the gap. Germline CDR1 reads MNHNS; CDR2 reads SASEGT. This CDR3 contains 18 residues. CDR3 region: CASSRLPRATGSKNIQYF. The CDR3 nucleotides read TGTGCCAGCAGCCGTCTCCCGAGGGCGACTGGGTCCAAAAACATTCAGTACTTC.

This sequence joins TRBV27 and TRBJ2-3; D is possibly TRBD2 (5 bases). Germline V gene data show CDR1 as MNHEY and CDR2 as SMNVEV (reference sequence). CDR3 length: 15 amino acids. V was trimmed by 2 bases and J by 2 bases, leaving 11 bases between them. The chain's CDR3 is CASSLLQRFTDTQYF. Written as DNA, the CDR3 is TGTGCCAGCAGTTTACTCCAGCGGTTCACAGATACGCAGTATTTT.

In this sample, this clonotype turned up many times. The chain couples TRBV27 to TRBJ2-1; TRBD1 aligns across 8 bases. The junction had 10 bases not matched to a gene; V was cut back by 6 bases and J by 0 bases. Germline CDR1 and CDR2: MNHEY and SMNVEV (reference sequence). The CDR3 length is 17 residues. The CDR3 loop reads CASSQPDRGSSYNEQFF. CDR3 bases: TGTGCCAGCAGCCAGCCTGACAGGGGCAGCTCCTACAATGAGCAGTTCTTC.

This clonotype was detected ten times or more. The J gene is TRBJ1-5, the V gene TRBV28, with D tentatively TRBD1 (6 bases). Between the trimmed V and J ends, which lost 2 bases and 6 bases, there was a span of 11 bases. Per germline, CDR1 MDHEN and CDR2 SYDVKM. This CDR3 is built from 14 residues. The CDR3 DNA sequence: TGTGCCAGCAGTTTACCCAGGGGAGGTCAGCCCCAGCATTTT. Its protein is CASSLPRGGQPQHF.